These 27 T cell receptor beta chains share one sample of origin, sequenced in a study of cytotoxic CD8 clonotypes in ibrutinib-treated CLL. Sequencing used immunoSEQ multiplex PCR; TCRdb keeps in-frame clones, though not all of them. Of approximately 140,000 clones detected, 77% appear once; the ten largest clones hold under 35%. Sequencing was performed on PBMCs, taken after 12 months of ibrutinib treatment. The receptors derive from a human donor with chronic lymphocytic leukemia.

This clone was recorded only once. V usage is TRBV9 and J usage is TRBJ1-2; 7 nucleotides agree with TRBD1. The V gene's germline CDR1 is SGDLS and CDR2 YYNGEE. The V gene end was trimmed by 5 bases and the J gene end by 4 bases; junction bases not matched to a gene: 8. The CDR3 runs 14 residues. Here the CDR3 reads CASRRPGGIYGYTF. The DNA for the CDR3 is TGTGCCAGCAGGAGACCAGGGGGGATCTATGGCTACACCTTC.

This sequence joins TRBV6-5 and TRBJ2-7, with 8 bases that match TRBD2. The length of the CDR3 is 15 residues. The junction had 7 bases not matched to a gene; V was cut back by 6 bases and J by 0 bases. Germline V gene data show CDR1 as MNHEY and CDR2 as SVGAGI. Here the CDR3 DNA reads TGTGCCAGCAGCCGGACTAGCAGGGACTCCTACGAGCAGTACTTC. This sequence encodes CASSRTSRDSYEQYF.

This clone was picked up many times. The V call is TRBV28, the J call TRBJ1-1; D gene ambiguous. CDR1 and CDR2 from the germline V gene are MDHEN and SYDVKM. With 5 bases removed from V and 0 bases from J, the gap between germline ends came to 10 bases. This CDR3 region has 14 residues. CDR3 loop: CASSRPNMNTEAFF. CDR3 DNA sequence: TGTGCCAGCAGTCGACCGAACATGAACACTGAAGCTTTCTTT. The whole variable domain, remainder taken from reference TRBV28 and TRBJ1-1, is DVKVTQSSRYLVKRTGEKVFLECVQDMDHENMFWYRQDPGLGLRLIYFSYDVKMKEKGDIPEGYSVSREKKERFSLILESASTNQTSMYLCASSRPNMNTEAFFGQGTRLTVV.

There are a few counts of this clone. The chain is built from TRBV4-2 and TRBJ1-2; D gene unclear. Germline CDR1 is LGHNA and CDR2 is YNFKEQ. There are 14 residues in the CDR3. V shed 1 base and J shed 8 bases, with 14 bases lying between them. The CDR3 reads CASSQAGGPSGYTF. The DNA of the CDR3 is TGTGCCAGCAGCCAAGCAGGAGGCCCGTCGGGCTACACCTTC.

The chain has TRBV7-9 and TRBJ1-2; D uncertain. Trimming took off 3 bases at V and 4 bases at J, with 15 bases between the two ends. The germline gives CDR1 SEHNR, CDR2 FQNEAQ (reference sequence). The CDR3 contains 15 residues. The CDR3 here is CASSFPGPAGYGYTF. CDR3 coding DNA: TGTGCCAGCAGCTTCCCGGGTCCTGCAGGCTATGGCTACACCTTC.

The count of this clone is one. The CDR3 nucleotides read TGTGCCAGTAGTATAATTGGGACTAGCGGTGGGGGTAGATTCAACGAGCAGTACTTC. It encodes CASSIIGTSGGGRFNEQYF. The chain combines TRBV19 with TRBJ2-7; 11 nucleotides match TRBD2. The CDR3 loop spans 19 amino acids. Trimming took 2 bases from V and 5 from J; bases not matched to a gene: 17. The V gene's germline CDR1 is LNHDA and CDR2 SQIVND (reference sequence).

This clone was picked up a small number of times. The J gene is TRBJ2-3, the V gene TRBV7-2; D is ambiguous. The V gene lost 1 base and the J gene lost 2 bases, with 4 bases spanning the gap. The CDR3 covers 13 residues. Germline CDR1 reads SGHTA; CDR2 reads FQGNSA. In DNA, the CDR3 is TGTGCCAGCAGCTTAGGATTCACAGATACGCAGTATTTT. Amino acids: CASSLGFTDTQYF. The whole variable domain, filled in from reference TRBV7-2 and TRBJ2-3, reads GAGVSQSPSNKVTEKGKDVELRCDPISGHTALYWYRQSLGQGLEFLIYFQGNSAPDKSGLPSDRFSAERTGGSVSTLTIQRTQQEDSAVYLCASSLGFTDTQYFGPGTRLTVL.

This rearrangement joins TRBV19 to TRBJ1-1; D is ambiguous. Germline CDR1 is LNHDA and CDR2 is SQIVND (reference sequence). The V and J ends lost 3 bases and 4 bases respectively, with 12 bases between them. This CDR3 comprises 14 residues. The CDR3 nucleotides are TGTGCCAGTAGTATTGAATGGGGTTCCACTGAAGCTTTCTTT. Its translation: CASSIEWGSTEAFF.

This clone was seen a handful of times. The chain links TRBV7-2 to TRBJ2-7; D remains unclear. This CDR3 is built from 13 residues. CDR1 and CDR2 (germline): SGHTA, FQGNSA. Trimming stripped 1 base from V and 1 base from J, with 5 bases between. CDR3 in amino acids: CASSLGKSYEQYF. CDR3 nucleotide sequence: TGTGCCAGCAGCTTAGGGAAGTCCTACGAGCAGTACTTC. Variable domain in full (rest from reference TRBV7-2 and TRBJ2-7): GAGVSQSPSNKVTEKGKDVELRCDPISGHTALYWYRQSLGQGLEFLIYFQGNSAPDKSGLPSDRFSAERTGGSVSTLTIQRTQQEDSAVYLCASSLGKSYEQYFGPGTRLTVT.

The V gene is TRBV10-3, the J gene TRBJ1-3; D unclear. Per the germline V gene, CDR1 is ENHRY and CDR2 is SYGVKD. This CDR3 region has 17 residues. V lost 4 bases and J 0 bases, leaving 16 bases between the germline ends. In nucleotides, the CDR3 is TGTGCCATCAGTGTTGGTAGAGTCATCTTCTCTGGAAACACCATATATTTT. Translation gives CAISVGRVIFSGNTIYF.

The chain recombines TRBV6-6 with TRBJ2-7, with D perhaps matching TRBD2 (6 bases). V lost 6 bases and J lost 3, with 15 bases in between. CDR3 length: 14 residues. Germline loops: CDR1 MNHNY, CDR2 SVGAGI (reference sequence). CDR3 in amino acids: CASRGREFNYEQYF. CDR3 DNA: TGTGCCAGCAGGGGGCGGGAATTCAACTACGAGCAGTACTTC.

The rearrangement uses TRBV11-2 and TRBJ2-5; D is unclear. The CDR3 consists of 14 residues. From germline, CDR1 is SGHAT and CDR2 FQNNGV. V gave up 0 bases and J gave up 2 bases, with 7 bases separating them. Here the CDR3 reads CASSLEIWQETQYF. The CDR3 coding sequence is TGTGCCAGCAGCTTAGAAATTTGGCAAGAGACCCAGTACTTC.

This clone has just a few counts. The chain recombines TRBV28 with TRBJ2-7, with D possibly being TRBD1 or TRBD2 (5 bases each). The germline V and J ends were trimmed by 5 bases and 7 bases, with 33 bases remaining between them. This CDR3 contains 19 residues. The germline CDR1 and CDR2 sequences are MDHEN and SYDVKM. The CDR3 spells CASSPPPVRRLGETKEQYF. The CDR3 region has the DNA TGTGCCAGCAGTCCCCCCCCAGTCCGCCGGCTAGGGGAGACGAAGGAGCAGTACTTC.

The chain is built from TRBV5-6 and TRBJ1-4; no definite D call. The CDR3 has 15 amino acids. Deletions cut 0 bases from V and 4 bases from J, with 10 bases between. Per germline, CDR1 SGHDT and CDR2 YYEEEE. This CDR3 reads CASSLAGEGNEKLFF. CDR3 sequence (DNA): TGTGCCAGCAGCTTGGCCGGGGAGGGTAATGAAAAACTGTTTTTT. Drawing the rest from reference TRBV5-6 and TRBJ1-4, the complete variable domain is DAGVTQSPTHLIKTRGQQVTLRCSPKSGHDTVSWYQQALGQGPQFIFQYYEEEERQRGNFPDRFSGHQFPNYSSELNVNALLLGDSALYLCASSLAGEGNEKLFFGSGTQLSVL.

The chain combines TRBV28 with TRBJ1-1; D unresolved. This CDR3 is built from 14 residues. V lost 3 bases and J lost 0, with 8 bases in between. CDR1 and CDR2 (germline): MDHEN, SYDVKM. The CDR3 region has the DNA TGTGCCAGCAGTTTTGTGGGAATGAACACTGAAGCTTTCTTT. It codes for CASSFVGMNTEAFF. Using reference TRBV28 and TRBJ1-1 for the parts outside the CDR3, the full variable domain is DVKVTQSSRYLVKRTGEKVFLECVQDMDHENMFWYRQDPGLGLRLIYFSYDVKMKEKGDIPEGYSVSREKKERFSLILESASTNQTSMYLCASSFVGMNTEAFFGQGTRLTVV.

The CDR3 DNA sequence: TGTGCCAGCAGGAGAGGGGGTCAAGAGACCCAGTACTTC. This gives the protein CASRRGGQETQYF. The genes are TRBV7-9 and TRBJ2-5; TRBD1 might be the D (6 bases). Germline values: CDR1 SEHNR, CDR2 FQNEAQ (reference sequence). V dropped 6 bases and J dropped 2 bases, with 10 bases sitting between them. The CDR3 spans 13 residues.

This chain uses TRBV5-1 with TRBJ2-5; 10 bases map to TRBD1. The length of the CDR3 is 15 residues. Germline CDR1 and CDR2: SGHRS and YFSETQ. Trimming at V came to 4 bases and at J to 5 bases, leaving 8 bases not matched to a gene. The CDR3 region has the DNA TGCGCCAGCAGCACCCCGACAGGGGGCCGGGAGACCCAGTACTTC. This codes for CASSTPTGGRETQYF.

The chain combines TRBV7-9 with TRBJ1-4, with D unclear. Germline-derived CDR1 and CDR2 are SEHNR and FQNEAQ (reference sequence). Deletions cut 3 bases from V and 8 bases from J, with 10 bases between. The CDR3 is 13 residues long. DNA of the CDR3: TGTGCCAGCAGCTTTAGTTACTTAGAAAAACTGTTTTTT. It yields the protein CASSFSYLEKLFF.

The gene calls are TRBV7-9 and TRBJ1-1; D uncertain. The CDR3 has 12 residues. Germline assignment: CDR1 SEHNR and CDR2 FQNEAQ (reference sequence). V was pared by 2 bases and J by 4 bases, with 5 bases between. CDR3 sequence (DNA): TGTGCCAGCAGCTTATTTTCCACTGAAGCTTTCTTT. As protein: CASSLFSTEAFF.

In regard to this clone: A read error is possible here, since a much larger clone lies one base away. The chain's CDR3 is CATSRDFMGGGANVLTF. For the CDR3, the DNA is TGTGCCACCAGCAGAGATTTCATGGGGGGCGGGGCCAACGTCCTGACTTTC. The J gene is TRBJ2-6, the V gene TRBV15; the D gene could be TRBD1 or TRBD2 (6 bases each). The CDR3 sequence is 17 residues long. V lost 0 bases and J 4 bases, leaving 13 bases between the germline ends. The germline gives CDR1 LNHNV, CDR2 YYDKDF (reference sequence).

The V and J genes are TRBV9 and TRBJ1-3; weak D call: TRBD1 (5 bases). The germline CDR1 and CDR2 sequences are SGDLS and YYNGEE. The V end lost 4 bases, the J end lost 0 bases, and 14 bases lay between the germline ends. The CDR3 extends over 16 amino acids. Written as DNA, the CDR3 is TGTGCCAGCAGCACCCCAGGAGGGGTCTCTGGAAACACCATATATTTT. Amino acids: CASSTPGGVSGNTIYF.

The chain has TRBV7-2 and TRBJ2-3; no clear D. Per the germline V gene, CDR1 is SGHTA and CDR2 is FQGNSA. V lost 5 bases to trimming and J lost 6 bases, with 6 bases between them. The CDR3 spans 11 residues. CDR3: CASSNSDTQYF. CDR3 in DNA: TGTGCCAGCAGCAATTCGGATACGCAGTATTTT.

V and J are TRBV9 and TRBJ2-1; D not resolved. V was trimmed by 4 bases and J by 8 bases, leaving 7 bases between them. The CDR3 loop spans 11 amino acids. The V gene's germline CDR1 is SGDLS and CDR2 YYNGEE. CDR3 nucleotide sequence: TGTGCCAGCAGCCTGCGAGATGAGCAGTTCTTC. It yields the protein CASSLRDEQFF.

The CDR3 nucleotides read TGTGCCATCAGTGTTGACAAGACCTTCACCGGGGAGCTGTTTTTT. Amino acid sequence: CAISVDKTFTGELFF. The chain recombines TRBV10-3 with TRBJ2-2; D uncertain. Germline V gene sequence: CDR1 ENHRY, CDR2 SYGVKD. Trimming took off 4 bases at V and 4 bases at J, with 13 bases between the two ends. The CDR3 is made up of 15 amino acids.

The CDR3, as DNA: TGTGCCAGCAGTTTCTTAGCTGGCAATGAGCAGTTCTTC. Its protein is CASSFLAGNEQFF. The chain recombines TRBV28 with TRBJ2-1; D uncertain. V was trimmed by 3 bases and J by 6 bases, leaving 9 bases between them. This CDR3 contains 13 residues. Looked up from germline, CDR1 is MDHEN and CDR2 is SYDVKM.

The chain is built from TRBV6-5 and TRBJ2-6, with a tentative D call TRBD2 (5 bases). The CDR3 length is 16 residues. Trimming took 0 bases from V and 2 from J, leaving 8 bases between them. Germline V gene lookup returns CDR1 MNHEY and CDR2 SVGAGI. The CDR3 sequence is CASSYSGRAGANVLTF. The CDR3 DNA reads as TGTGCCAGCAGTTACTCGGGGAGAGCTGGGGCCAACGTCCTGACTTTC.

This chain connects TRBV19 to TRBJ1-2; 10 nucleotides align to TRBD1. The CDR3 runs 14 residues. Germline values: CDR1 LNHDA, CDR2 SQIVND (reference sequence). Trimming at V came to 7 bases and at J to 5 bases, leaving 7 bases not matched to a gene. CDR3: CASIRTGGEYGYTF. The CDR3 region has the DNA TGTGCCAGTATCCGGACAGGGGGGGAGTATGGCTACACCTTC.